The rows below give T cell receptor beta chains drawn from one sample of a study of low-dose radiotherapy and immunotherapy resistance in tumors. MiXCR was run by TCRdb on the reads, yielding one entry per CDR3 protein. The data hold approximately 52,000 distinct CDR3 sequences, with approximately 35% observed a single time. The sequenced sample was PBMCs, obtained after low-dose radiotherapy plus immunotherapy. The receptors stem from a male donor with rectosigmoid adenocarcinoma. CDR3s include the opening cysteine and the closing phenylalanine or tryptophan. The D gene is left open where the match is weak. Some rows have no size entry. The others give once, few or many, or a class for an expanded clone.

v_call,clone_size,d_call,j_call,cdr3_aa,cdr3_nt
TRBV20-1,many,.,TRBJ2-7,CSARAMSGAEQYF,TGCAGTGCTAGGGCGATGTCGGGGGCCGAGCAGTACTTC
TRBV28,medium-sized,TRBD2,TRBJ2-1,CASSAPGAGGLNEQFF,TGTGCCAGCAGTGCCCCCGGGGCGGGAGGGCTCAATGAGCAGTTCTTC
TRBV28,.,.,TRBJ2-1,CASSVTGTHYNEQFF,TGTGCCAGCAGCGTAACCGGGACACACTACAATGAGCAGTTCTTC
TRBV5-4,.,TRBD2,TRBJ2-3,CASHPPGLASTDTQYF,TGTGCCAGCCATCCTCCCGGACTAGCAAGCACAGATACGCAGTATTTT
TRBV10-3,many,.,TRBJ1-2,CATRRDTGLARGYTF,TGTGCCACCCGGAGGGACACGGGGCTCGCTCGGGGCTACACCTTC
TRBV6-2/TRBV6-3,few,.,TRBJ1-4,CATGELTVEKLFF,TGTGCCACTGGGGAACTGACAGTCGAAAAACTGTTTTTT
TRBV5-1,many,.,TRBJ2-2,CASSPGGSNTGELFF,TGCGCCAGCAGTCCCGGGGGATCGAACACCGGGGAGCTGTTTTTT
TRBV18,many,.,TRBJ2-7,CASSQDSFEQYF,TGTGCCAGCTCACAGGACAGCTTTGAGCAGTACTTC
TRBV3-1,many,.,TRBJ2-5,CASSQDPAGLTQYF,TGTGCCAGCAGCCAAGACCCTGCAGGGCTGACCCAGTACTTC
TRBV20-1,many,TRBD2,TRBJ2-3,CSAVAGRGDTQYF,TGCAGTGCCGTAGCGGGGCGTGGAGATACGCAGTATTTT
TRBV29-1,many,.,TRBJ2-5,CSVFRPQEVTQYF,TGCAGCGTTTTCAGACCTCAAGAGGTGACCCAGTACTTC
TRBV7-9,many,.,TRBJ1-4,CASSEGRLRGARVEKLFF,TGTGCCAGCAGCGAAGGGCGCTTGAGAGGGGCGCGGGTTGAAAAACTGTTTTTT
TRBV7-2,few,TRBD2,TRBJ2-3,CASITSGGPRSTDTQYF,TGTGCCAGCATTACTAGCGGGGGGCCTCGGAGCACAGATACGCAGTATTTT
TRBV20-1,many,.,TRBJ1-1,CSADPTSLNTEAFF,TGCAGTGCAGACCCTACCAGTTTGAACACTGAAGCTTTCTTT
TRBV11-2,many,.,TRBJ2-2,CASSRYTGELFF,TGTGCCAGCAGCCGATACACCGGGGAGCTGTTTTTT
TRBV6-1,.,TRBD1,TRBJ2-5,CASSGTGRQETQYF,TGTGCCAGCAGTGGGACAGGGCGACAAGAGACCCAGTACTTC
TRBV12-3/TRBV12-4,many,TRBD2,TRBJ2-5,CASSLKRGDQETQYF,TGTGCCAGCAGTTTGAAGCGGGGGGACCAAGAGACCCAGTACTTC
TRBV6-5,.,.,TRBJ2-3,CASRRLGTDTQYF,TGTGCCAGTCGACGCCTGGGGACAGATACGCAGTATTTT
TRBV11-3,.,.,TRBJ2-7,CASSLAQGAYEQYF,TGTGCCAGCAGCTTAGCCCAGGGAGCCTACGAGCAGTACTTC
TRBV27,many,.,TRBJ1-5,CASSLGLNQPQHF,TGTGCCAGCAGTCTTGGGCTCAATCAGCCCCAGCATTTT
TRBV6-2/TRBV6-3,few,.,TRBJ1-5,CASSLPLPGQPQHF,TGTGCCAGCAGTCTACCCCTCCCAGGGCAGCCCCAGCATTTT
TRBV2,.,.,TRBJ2-1,CASSVLTIYSDNEQFF,TGTGCCAGCAGTGTACTCACAATTTACTCCGACAATGAGCAGTTCTTC
TRBV6-1,.,TRBD2,TRBJ2-3,CASGGIAGLLSTDTQYF,TGTGCCAGCGGCGGGATAGCGGGACTTCTTAGCACAGATACGCAGTATTTT
TRBV12-3/TRBV12-4,once,.,TRBJ2-2,CASSRDTANTGELFF,TGTGCCAGCAGCCGGGACACCGCGAACACCGGGGAGCTGTTTTTT
TRBV20-1,many,.,TRBJ2-5,CSARDAETQYF,TGCAGTGCTAGAGATGCGGAGACCCAGTACTTC
TRBV20-1,few,.,TRBJ2-7,CSARDLLGTYEQYF,TGCAGTGCTAGAGACCTGCTAGGTACCTACGAGCAGTACTTC
TRBV4-3,.,TRBD1,TRBJ2-5,CASSLFGTGFQETQYF,TGCGCCAGCAGCCTTTTTGGGACAGGGTTCCAAGAGACCCAGTACTTC
TRBV6-2/TRBV6-3,many,TRBD2,TRBJ2-3,CASSSPLGGGPLDTQYF,TGTGCCAGCAGTTCTCCCCTTGGGGGAGGGCCATTAGATACGCAGTATTTT
TRBV5-1,.,.,TRBJ1-5,CASSLEGGALGQPQHF,TGCGCCAGCAGCTTGGAAGGCGGGGCCTTGGGTCAGCCCCAGCATTTT
TRBV19,many,.,TRBJ2-7,CASSMRHQGSYEQYF,TGTGCCAGTAGTATGAGACACCAGGGATCCTACGAGCAGTACTTC
TRBV4-3,many,.,TRBJ2-7,CASSLATGTYEQYF,TGCGCCAGCAGCCTCGCGACGGGGACCTACGAGCAGTACTTC
TRBV27,.,TRBD1,TRBJ1-2,CASSLPPRDRTTNYGYTF,TGTGCCAGCAGTTTGCCGCCCCGGGACAGGACAACTAACTATGGCTACACCTTC
TRBV6-2/TRBV6-3,many,.,TRBJ1-5,CASSSGGEGNQPQHF,TGTGCCAGCAGTTCCGGCGGGGAGGGCAATCAGCCCCAGCATTTT
TRBV12-3/TRBV12-4,.,.,TRBJ2-7,CASTIDQAYEQYF,TGTGCCAGCACCATAGACCAAGCCTACGAGCAGTACTTC
TRBV2,.,TRBD1,TRBJ2-1,CASKKTGPEQFF,TGTGCCAGCAAAAAGACAGGGCCTGAGCAGTTCTTC
TRBV5-6,many,.,TRBJ2-5,CASSLAGQQETQYF,TGTGCCAGCAGCTTGGCAGGTCAGCAAGAGACCCAGTACTTC
TRBV10-3,.,.,TRBJ1-4,CAMRGNDEKLFF,TGTGCCATGCGTGGGAACGATGAAAAACTGTTTTTT
TRBV11-3,many,.,TRBJ2-3,CASSPRGTTDTQYF,TGTGCCAGCAGCCCCCGCGGTACCACAGATACGCAGTATTTT
TRBV5-1,.,.,TRBJ2-1,CASSLDQRNGGEQFF,TGCGCCAGCAGCTTGGACCAGCGAAACGGTGGTGAGCAGTTCTTC
TRBV5-1,.,.,TRBJ2-2,CASSLSFAYPGELFF,TGCGCCAGCAGCTTGAGTTTCGCATACCCCGGGGAGCTGTTTTTT
TRBV10-2,.,TRBD1,TRBJ2-7,CASSESRQGADEQYF,TGCGCCAGCAGTGAGTCCCGGCAGGGGGCTGACGAGCAGTACTTC
TRBV29-1,many,.,TRBJ2-2,CSVLGGGTGELFF,TGCAGCGTTCTCGGGGGTGGCACCGGGGAGCTGTTTTTT